The present T cell receptor beta chain was sequenced within a study of blood T cell repertoires in COVID-19 (dated by TCRdb to the early 2020s). Some background on the complete study: The collaborator samples originated in the United States, Italy and Spain and spanned the acute and convalescent phases of COVID-19. HLA class I and class II types, where available, came from metadata supplied by the sample provider rather than from assay-based typing. The material from the prospective study consisted of cDNA or gDNA derived from T cells, B-cell-depleted T cells, or PBMCs. The dataset comprised deeply sampled blood TCRbeta repertoires from subjects exposed to, actively infected with, or recovered from COVID-19. The repertoires were released in a freely available public database intended as a resource for research on the immune response to SARS-CoV-2. Samples were obtained from the ongoing ImmuneRACE study (first 160 participants) and from about 1,300 subjects provided by 6 global collaborators. Sample metadata almost always included a de-identified subject ID, COVID-19 status, age in years and sex.

From the cysteine up to the phenylalanine, the CDR3 has a length of 16 residues. The kept DNA is CDR3 alone, 48 bases in frame from the first base. The germline V gene gives CDR1 as SGDLS and CDR2 as YYNGEE. V is pared back by 0 bases and J by 2 bases, with 13 bases lying between the germline termini. To note about this clone: Its antigen target is currently unknown. It has no much larger one-base neighbor in the sample; base qualities were not kept.

Enrolling through a virtual design, the prospective study's participants ranged in age from roughly 18 to 90 years and lived across more than 20 United States geographic areas. In the prospective study, cohorts were assigned on the basis of participant-reported clinical history obtained from a screening survey and a study questionnaire. Recovered participants in ImmuneRACE Cohort 3 were defined by two consecutive negative NP/OP PCR tests, clearance by a healthcare professional, or resolution of symptoms. In the prospective study, mobile phlebotomists collected whole blood, serum and a nasopharyngeal or oropharyngeal swab from each participant. Participants in the prospective study had the option to provide additional blood draws and questionnaires over a roughly two-month period. Blood samples from the prospective study were shipped frozen or at room temperature prior to DNA extraction. Points the paper makes about the study in general: How much clinical and demographic metadata was included differed by source and by participant, and the metadata was provided uncurated.

TCRbeta CDR3 regions were amplified from genomic DNA by means of the immunoSEQ Assay, a bias-controlled multiplex PCR. The published analysis was carried out like this. Within the assay, amplification of reference gene primers was used to estimate how many nucleated cells each sample contained. To quantify the absolute abundance of each unique TCRbeta CDR3 rearrangement, sequence reads were collapsed and filtered. Productive Simpson clonality was computed per sample as the square root of Simpson's diversity index over productive rearrangements. TCRdb mirrors the immuneACCESS table, restricted to in-frame sequences. Some clones are absent from its copies; in checked studies, under half trace to an unresolved V gene, and the reason for the others is unknown. The V and J calls and clone size were taken over from that table, and D and trimming were inferred from the DNA. The sample has some 300,000 clones on record, approximately 89% of them singletons. The ten biggest clones cover roughly a tenth of the sample.

This clonotype was sampled from a woman younger than 45 who had recovered from COVID-19. The sample consisted of PBMCs or T cells enriched from blood (not recorded which). The V and J segments used are TRBV9 and TRBJ2-3; perhaps TRBD2 is the D gene, with 6 bases matching. The nucleotides read TGTGCCAGCAGCGTAGTTACGGCGGGGAACACAGATACGCAGTATTTT. Its protein product is CASSVVTAGNTDTQYF.